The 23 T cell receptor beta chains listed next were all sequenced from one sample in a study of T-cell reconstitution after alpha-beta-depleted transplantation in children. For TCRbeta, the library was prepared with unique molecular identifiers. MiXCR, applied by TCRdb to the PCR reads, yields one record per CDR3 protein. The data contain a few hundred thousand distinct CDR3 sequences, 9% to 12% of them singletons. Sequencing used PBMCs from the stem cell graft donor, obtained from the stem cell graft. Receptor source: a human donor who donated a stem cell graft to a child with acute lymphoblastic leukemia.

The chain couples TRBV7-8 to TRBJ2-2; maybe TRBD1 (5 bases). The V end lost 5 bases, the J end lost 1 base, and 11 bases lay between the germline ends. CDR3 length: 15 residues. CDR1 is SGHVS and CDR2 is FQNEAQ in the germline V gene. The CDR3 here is CASSQGRVNTGELFF. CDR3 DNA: TGTGCCAGCAGCCAGGGTCGGGTGAACACCGGGGAGCTGTTTTTT.

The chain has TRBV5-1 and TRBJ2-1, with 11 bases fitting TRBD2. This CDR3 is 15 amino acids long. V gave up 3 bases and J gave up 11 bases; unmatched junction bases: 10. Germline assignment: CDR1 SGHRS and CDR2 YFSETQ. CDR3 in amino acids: CASSSDTSGRGKQFF. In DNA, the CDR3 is TGCGCCAGCAGCTCAGATACTAGCGGGAGAGGGAAGCAGTTCTTC.

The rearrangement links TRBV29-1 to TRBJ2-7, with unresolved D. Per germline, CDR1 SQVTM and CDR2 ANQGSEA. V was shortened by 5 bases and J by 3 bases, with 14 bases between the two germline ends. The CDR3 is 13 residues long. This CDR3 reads CSVWLDKGYEQYF. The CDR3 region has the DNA TGCAGCGTTTGGTTGGATAAAGGCTACGAGCAGTACTTC.

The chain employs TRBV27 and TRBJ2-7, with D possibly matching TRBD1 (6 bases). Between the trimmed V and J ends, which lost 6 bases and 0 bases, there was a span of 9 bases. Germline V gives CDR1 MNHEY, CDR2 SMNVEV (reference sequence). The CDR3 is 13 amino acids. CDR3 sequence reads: CASRGQSSYEQYF. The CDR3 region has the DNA TGTGCCAGCAGGGGACAAAGCTCCTACGAGCAGTACTTC.

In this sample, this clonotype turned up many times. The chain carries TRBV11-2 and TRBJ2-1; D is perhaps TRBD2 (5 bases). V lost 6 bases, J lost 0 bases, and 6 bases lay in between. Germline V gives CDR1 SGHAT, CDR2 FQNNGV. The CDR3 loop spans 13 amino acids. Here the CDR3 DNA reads TGTGCCAGCAGAGAGGGCTCCTACAATGAGCAGTTCTTC. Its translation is CASREGSYNEQFF.

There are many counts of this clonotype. CDR3 protein: CASSLANGFADKSPYEQYF. The DNA for the CDR3 is TGTGCCAGCAGCTTAGCGAACGGCTTCGCAGATAAATCTCCCTACGAGCAGTACTTC. The chain links TRBV11-1 to TRBJ2-7; D gene unclear. The germline CDR1 and CDR2 sequences are SGHAT and FQDESV (reference sequence). With 0 bases removed from V and 2 bases from J, the gap between germline ends came to 23 bases. The CDR3 contains 19 residues.

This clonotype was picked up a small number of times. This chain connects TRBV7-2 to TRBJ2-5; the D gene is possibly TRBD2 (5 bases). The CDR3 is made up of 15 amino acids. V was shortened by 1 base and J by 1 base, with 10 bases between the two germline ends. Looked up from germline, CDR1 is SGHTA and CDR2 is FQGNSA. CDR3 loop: CASSLVSTSQETQYF. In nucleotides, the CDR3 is TGTGCCAGCAGCTTAGTTTCAACTAGCCAAGAGACCCAGTACTTC. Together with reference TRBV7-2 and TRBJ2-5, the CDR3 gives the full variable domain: GAGVSQSPSNKVTEKGKDVELRCDPISGHTALYWYRQSLGQGLEFLIYFQGNSAPDKSGLPSDRFSAERTGGSVSTLTIQRTQQEDSAVYLCASSLVSTSQETQYFGPGTRLLVL.

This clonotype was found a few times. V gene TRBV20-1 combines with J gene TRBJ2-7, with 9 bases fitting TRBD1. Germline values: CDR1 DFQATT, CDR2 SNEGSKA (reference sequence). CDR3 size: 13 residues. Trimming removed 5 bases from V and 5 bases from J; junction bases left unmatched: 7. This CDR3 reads CSAYRGRNDEQYF. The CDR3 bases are TGCAGTGCTTACAGGGGGCGGAATGACGAGCAGTACTTC.

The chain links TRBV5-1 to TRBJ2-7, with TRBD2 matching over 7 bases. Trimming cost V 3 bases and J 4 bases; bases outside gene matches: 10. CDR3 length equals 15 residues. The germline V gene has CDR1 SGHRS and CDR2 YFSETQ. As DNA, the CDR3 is TGCGCCAGCAGCTGGAGCGGGACCCCGGGATACGAGCAGTACTTC. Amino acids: CASSWSGTPGYEQYF.

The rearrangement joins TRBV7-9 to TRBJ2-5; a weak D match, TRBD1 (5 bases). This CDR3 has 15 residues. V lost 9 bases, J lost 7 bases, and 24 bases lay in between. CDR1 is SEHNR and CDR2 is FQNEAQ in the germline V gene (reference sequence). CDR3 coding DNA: TGTGCCAGTTGGGGTACAGGTCACTCATCGGGGACCCAGTACTTC. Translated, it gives CASWGTGHSSGTQYF.

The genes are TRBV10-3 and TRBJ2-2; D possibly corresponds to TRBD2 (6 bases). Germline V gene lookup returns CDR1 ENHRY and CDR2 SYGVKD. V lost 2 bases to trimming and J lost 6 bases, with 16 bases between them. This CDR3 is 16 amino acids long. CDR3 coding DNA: TGTGCCATCAGTGAGCCGACTCGACCGGGGGCCGGGGAGCTGTTTTTT. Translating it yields CAISEPTRPGAGELFF.

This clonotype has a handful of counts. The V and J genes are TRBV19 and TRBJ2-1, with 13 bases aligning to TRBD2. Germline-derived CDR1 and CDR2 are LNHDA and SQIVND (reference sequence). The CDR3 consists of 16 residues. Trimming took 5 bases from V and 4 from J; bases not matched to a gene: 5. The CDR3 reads CASSRLAGGEYNEQFF. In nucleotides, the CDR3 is TGTGCCAGTAGTCGACTAGCGGGAGGAGAGTACAATGAGCAGTTCTTC.

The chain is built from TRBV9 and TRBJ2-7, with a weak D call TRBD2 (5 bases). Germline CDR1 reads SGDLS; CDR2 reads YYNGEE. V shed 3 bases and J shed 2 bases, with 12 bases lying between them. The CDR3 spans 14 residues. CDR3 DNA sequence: TGTGCCAGCAGCGGGGGAGTAGCGACCTACGAGCAGTACTTC. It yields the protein CASSGGVATYEQYF.

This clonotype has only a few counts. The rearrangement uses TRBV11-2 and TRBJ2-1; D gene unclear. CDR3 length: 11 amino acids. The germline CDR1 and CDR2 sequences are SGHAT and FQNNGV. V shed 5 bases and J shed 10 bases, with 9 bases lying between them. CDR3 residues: CASSTDREQFF. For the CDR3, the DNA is TGTGCCAGCAGCACCGATAGAGAGCAGTTCTTC.

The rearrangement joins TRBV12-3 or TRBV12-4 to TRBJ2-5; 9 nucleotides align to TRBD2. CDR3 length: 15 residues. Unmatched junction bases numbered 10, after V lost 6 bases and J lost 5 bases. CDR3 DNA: TGTGCCAGCAGCATCGGCGGACTAGCGTTTGAGACCCAGTACTTC. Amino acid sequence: CASSIGGLAFETQYF.

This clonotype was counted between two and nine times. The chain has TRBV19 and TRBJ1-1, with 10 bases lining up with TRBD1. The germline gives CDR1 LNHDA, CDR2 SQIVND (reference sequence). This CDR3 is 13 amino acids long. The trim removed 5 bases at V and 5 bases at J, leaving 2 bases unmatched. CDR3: CASSWDRGTEAFF. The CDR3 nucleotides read TGTGCCAGTAGTTGGGACAGGGGTACTGAAGCTTTCTTT.

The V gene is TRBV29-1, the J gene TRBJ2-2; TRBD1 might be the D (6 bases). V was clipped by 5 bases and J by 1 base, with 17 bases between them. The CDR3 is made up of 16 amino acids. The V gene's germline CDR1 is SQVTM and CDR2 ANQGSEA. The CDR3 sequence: CSVQKGVSQNTGELFF. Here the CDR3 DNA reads TGCAGCGTTCAAAAGGGGGTCAGTCAGAACACCGGGGAGCTGTTTTTT.

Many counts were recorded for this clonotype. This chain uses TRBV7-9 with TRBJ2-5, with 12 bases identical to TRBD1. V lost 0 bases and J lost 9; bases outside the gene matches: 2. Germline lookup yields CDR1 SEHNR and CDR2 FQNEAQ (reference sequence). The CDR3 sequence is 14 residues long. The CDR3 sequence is CASSLAGQGAAQYF. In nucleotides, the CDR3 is TGTGCCAGCAGCTTAGCGGGACAGGGGGCCGCCCAGTACTTC.

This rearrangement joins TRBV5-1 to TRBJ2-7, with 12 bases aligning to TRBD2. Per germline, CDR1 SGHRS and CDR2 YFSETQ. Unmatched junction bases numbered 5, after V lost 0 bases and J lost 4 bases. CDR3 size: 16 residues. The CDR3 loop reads CASSLGRTSGAYEQYF. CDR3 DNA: TGCGCCAGCAGCTTGGGGCGGACTAGCGGGGCATACGAGCAGTACTTC.

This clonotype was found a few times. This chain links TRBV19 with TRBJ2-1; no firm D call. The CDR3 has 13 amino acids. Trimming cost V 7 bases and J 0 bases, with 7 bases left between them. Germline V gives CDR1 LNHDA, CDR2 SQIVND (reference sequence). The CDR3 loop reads CASKATSYNEQFF. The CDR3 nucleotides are TGTGCCAGTAAAGCTACCTCCTACAATGAGCAGTTCTTC.

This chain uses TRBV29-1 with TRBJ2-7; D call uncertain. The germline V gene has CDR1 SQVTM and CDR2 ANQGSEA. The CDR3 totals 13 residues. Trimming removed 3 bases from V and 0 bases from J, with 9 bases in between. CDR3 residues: CSVDGPSSYEQYF. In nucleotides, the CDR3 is TGCAGCGTTGACGGTCCGTCCTCCTACGAGCAGTACTTC.

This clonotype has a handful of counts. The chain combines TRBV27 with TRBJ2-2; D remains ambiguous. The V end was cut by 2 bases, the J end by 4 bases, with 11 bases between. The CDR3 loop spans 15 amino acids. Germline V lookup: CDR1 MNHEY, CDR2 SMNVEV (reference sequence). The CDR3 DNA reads TGTGCCAGCAGTTTAAGCGTTGACCCCACCGGGGAGCTGTTTTTT. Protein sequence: CASSLSVDPTGELFF.

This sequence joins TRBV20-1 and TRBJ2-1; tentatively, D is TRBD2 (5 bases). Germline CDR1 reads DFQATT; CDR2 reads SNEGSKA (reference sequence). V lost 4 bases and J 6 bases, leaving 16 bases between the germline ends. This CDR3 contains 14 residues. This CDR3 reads CSANKLDFSNEQFF. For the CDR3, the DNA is TGCAGTGCTAACAAACTAGATTTCTCCAATGAGCAGTTCTTC.